Shown below are 13 T cell receptor beta chains from a single sample sequenced in a study of blood T cell repertoires in COVID-19. Here immunoSEQ multiplex PCR was the method, and the copy in TCRdb shows in-frame clones only, minus some. The table lists approximately 100,000 clones, 75% to 85% of them singletons. The sample consisted of peripheral blood. These receptors were collected from a man between 65 and 85 years old with acute or convalescent COVID-19.

There are a few counts of this clone. The rearrangement joins TRBV7-2 to TRBJ1-3; 7 bases line up with TRBD1. Per the germline V gene, CDR1 is SGHTA and CDR2 is FQGNSA. J lost 4 bases, V lost 5 bases, and 2 bases had no gene match. This CDR3 has 13 amino acids. CDR3: CASSKTGGNTIYF. The CDR3 DNA reads TGTGCCAGCAGCAAGACAGGGGGAAACACCATATATTTT.

The genes are TRBV7-8 and TRBJ2-3; maybe TRBD2 (6 bases). This CDR3 comprises 11 residues. The V end was cut by 5 bases, the J end by 11 bases, with 11 bases between. Germline V gene data show CDR1 as SGHVS and CDR2 as FQNEAQ. The CDR3 nucleotides read TGTGCCAGCAGCCAAAGGGACTTGCAGTATTTT. Amino acids: CASSQRDLQYF.

This rearrangement joins TRBV28 to TRBJ2-7, with 9 positions matching TRBD1. The CDR3 is 15 amino acids. CDR1 and CDR2 from the germline V gene are MDHEN and SYDVKM. Losses at the gene ends were 6 bases for V and 4 bases for J; bases not matched to a gene: 10. The CDR3 nucleotides are TGTGCCAGCAGAGCTACCGGGACAGGGTTGTACGAGCAGTACTTC. It is translated as CASRATGTGLYEQYF.

In DNA form, the CDR3 reads TGCAGCGTTGAAGGCCTCGGAGGGGAGACCCAGTACTTC. It encodes CSVEGLGGETQYF. The chain couples TRBV29-1 to TRBJ2-5; D may be TRBD2 (6 bases). Trimming took off 1 base at V and 5 bases at J, with 11 bases between the two ends. In germline, CDR1 is SQVTM, CDR2 ANQGSEA. The CDR3 consists of 13 residues.

The gene calls are TRBV5-1 and TRBJ1-4, with D perhaps TRBD1 (6 bases). The CDR3 consists of 15 residues. V was trimmed by 2 bases and J by 7 bases, leaving 15 bases between them. Germline V lookup: CDR1 SGHRS, CDR2 YFSETQ. The CDR3 nucleotides are TGCGCCAGCAGCTTAATGCAGGGAGGGGGTGAAAAACTGTTTTTT. Its protein product is CASSLMQGGGEKLFF.

The V gene is TRBV2, the J gene TRBJ2-4; 8 bases are shared with TRBD1. With V trimmed by 0 bases and J by 2 bases, 6 bases remained unmatched. The CDR3 length is 17 residues. Germline V gene sequence: CDR1 SNHLY, CDR2 FYNNEI. CDR3 residues: CASSEANRGASKNIQYF. CDR3 nucleotides: TGTGCCAGCAGTGAAGCTAACAGGGGGGCGTCCAAAAACATTCAGTACTTC.

This clone was detected a few times. The chain has TRBV6-5 and TRBJ1-6, with 10 bases lining up with TRBD1. This CDR3 region has 13 residues. CDR1 is MNHEY, CDR2 SVGAGI, per germline. The V segment lost 6 bases and the J segment 15 bases; nucleotides outside the gene matches: 8. The CDR3 protein is CASSPDRGLLLHF. In nucleotides, the CDR3 is TGTGCCAGCAGCCCCGACAGGGGGCTACTCCTCCACTTT.

The chain carries TRBV7-2 and TRBJ2-3; no firm D call. CDR3 length: 13 amino acids. Germline CDR1 and CDR2: SGHTA and FQGNSA. Trimming left V 0 bases short and J 5 bases short, with 6 bases between. CDR3 nucleotides: TGTGCCAGCAGCTTAGCGCTAGAAGATACGCAGTATTTT. Residues: CASSLALEDTQYF.

V and J are TRBV3-1 (or the pseudogene TRBV3-2) and TRBJ2-1, with TRBD2 identical over 7 bases. Germline CDR1 and CDR2: LGHDT and YNNKEL (reference sequence). The CDR3 spans 14 residues. V shed 4 bases, J shed 10 bases, and the junction held 10 bases outside the gene matches. CDR3 sequence reads: CASSLLEAGDEQFF. The CDR3, as DNA: TGTGCCAGCAGCCTGTTGGAGGCGGGAGACGAGCAGTTCTTC.

The table lists this clone with a few counts. The rearrangement joins TRBV7-3 to TRBJ2-7; D gene ambiguous. This CDR3 has 14 residues. Trimming removed 1 base from V and 1 base from J, with 8 bases in between. From germline, CDR1 is SGHTA and CDR2 FQGTGA. CDR3 sequence (DNA): TGTGCCAGCAGCTTAAGTGTCAGTTCCTACGAGCAGTACTTC. Encoded protein: CASSLSVSSYEQYF.

CDR3 amino acids: CASSTRTGKYNEQFF. The DNA of the CDR3 is TGTGCCAGCAGCACCCGGACTGGAAAATACAATGAGCAGTTCTTC. The chain links TRBV14 to TRBJ2-1; the D gene is possibly TRBD2 (5 bases). V was cut by 5 bases and J by 4 bases, with 15 bases left in between. The CDR3 has 15 amino acids. The germline gives CDR1 SGHDN, CDR2 FVKESK.

This clone was found a few times. The gene calls are TRBV11-2 and TRBJ2-1; D remains ambiguous. V was pared by 5 bases and J by 8 bases, with 13 bases between. CDR1 and CDR2 from the germline V gene are SGHAT and FQNNGV. The CDR3 has 13 amino acids. The CDR3: CASSVPLSDEQFF. CDR3 bases: TGTGCCAGCAGCGTCCCCCTCAGCGATGAGCAGTTCTTC.

This clone was detected once. The rearrangement links TRBV9 to TRBJ2-7, with 11 nucleotides matching TRBD2. From germline, CDR1 is SGDLS and CDR2 YYNGEE. This CDR3 comprises 15 residues. V trimming: 3 bases; J trimming: 5 bases; junction bases outside the gene matches: 7. In DNA, the CDR3 is TGTGCCAGCAGCGCCACTAGCGGGAGATTCCACGAGCAGTACTTC. Translated, it gives CASSATSGRFHEQYF.